This TCR beta chain was recorded in a study of blood T cell repertoires in COVID-19. For the study at large: The cDNA or gDNA used as material had been derived from T cells, B-cell-depleted T cells, or PBMCs.

This CDR3 contains 15 residues. Per the germline V gene, CDR1 is SGHNT and CDR2 is YENEEA. With 0 bases removed from V and 1 base from J, the gap between germline ends came to 10 bases. Profiled with immunoSEQ multiplex PCR; TCRdb holds only in-frame clones, not every one. The profile covers just over 300,000 clones, with around 90% appearing a single time and 8.5% to 10% taken by the ten largest. Recovered status applied to Cohort 3 donors who had two consecutive negative PCRs. It also applied to those with clearance or with symptom resolution. This sequence joins TRBV11-3 and TRBJ2-7, with a possible D match to TRBD2 (6 bases). Sequencing was carried out using PBMCs or T cells enriched from blood (not recorded which). The source of this sequence is a woman younger than 30 who had recovered from COVID-19. This CDR3 reads CASSLDSGSSYEQYF. For the CDR3, the DNA is TGTGCCAGCAGCTTAGATAGCGGCAGTTCCTACGAGCAGTACTTC.